This T cell receptor (beta chain) was identified during a study of regulatory and conventional T cells in RAG deficiency. Some clones are missing from TCRdb's copy, which holds only in-frame ones; the method was immunoSEQ multiplex PCR. This sample has around 7,700 clones, with approximately 95% found just once. Regulatory T cells were sorted from blood as CD4+ CD25-high CD127-low cells. In this sample, this clone turned up a few times. Its antigen is unknown. Study-level findings and limits: Omenn CD25-high CD127-low cells may be activated cells, not true Tregs. RAG-deficient patients showed markedly lower Shannon entropy and higher Simpson indices than control T-cell subsets.

Looked up from germline, CDR1 is MNHEY and CDR2 is SVGAGI. The CDR3 loop spans 14 amino acids. The J segment lost 8 bases and the V segment lost 6 bases, leaving 10 bases of the junction unmatched. The sample was also linked to a second study, of regulatory T cells. That study reports: The PCR used 52 TRBV and 13 TRBJ primers.

The clonotype was recovered from a human donor in good health. This chain uses TRBV6-5 with TRBJ1-2; 9 bases match TRBD1. The sequencing input was CD127- CD25+ CD4+ Tregs sorted from blood. CDR3 residues: CASRLGTGRGGYTF. For the CDR3, the DNA is TGTGCCAGCAGGCTCGGGACAGGGAGGGGAGGCTACACCTTC.